The sequence of this T cell receptor (delta chain) was determined in a study of gamma-delta T cells after stem cell transplantation. Notes on this clone: A far larger clone differs by one base, so this is likely a read error.

TCRdb fed the RT-PCR reads to CATT. The sample yields 1,500 to 2,500 delta-chain clones, approximately 6% seen once. The clonotype was recovered from a human donor. It is not recorded whose cells these are; they may come from a transplant donor. Sequencing used gamma-delta T cells.

CDR3 sequence (DNA): TGTGCCTGTGACACCCTTCCTCGATCGGAAGTACTGGGGGGTTCGACCACCGATAAACTCATCTTT. As protein: CACDTLPRSEVLGGSTTDKLIF. V gene TRDV2 combines with J gene TRDJ1; the match to TRDD3 covers 8 bases. The V gene end was trimmed by 0 bases and the J gene end by 1 base; junction bases not matched to a gene: 24. CDR3 length equals 22 residues. Germline V gene lookup returns CDR1 GEAIGNYY and CDR2 EKD.